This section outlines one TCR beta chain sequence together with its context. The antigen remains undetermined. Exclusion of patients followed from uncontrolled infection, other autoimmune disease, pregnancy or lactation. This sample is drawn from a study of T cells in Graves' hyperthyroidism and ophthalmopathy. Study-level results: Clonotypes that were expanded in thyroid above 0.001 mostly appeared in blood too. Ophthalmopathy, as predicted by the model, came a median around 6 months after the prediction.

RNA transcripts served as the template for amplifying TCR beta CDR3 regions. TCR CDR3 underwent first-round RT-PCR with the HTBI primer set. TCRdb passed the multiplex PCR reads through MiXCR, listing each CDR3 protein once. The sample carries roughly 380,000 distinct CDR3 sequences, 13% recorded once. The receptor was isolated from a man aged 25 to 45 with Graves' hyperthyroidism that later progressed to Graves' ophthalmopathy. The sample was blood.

The chain's CDR3 is CSAKERTSGGGTTNTGELFF. The CDR3 DNA is TGCAGTGCTAAAGAGAGGACTAGCGGGGGGGGCACAACGAACACCGGGGAGCTGTTTTTT. The rearrangement uses TRBV20-1 and TRBJ2-2; 15 nucleotides match TRBD2. With 4 bases clipped from V and 0 bases from J, the junction kept 12 bases outside the gene matches. The CDR3 covers 20 residues. The V gene's germline CDR1 is DFQATT and CDR2 SNEGSKA (reference sequence).